Included here is one TCR beta chain sequence, with context. This record belongs to a study of blood T cell repertoires in COVID-19. Germline values: CDR1 SGHTA, CDR2 FQGNSA. There are 13 residues in the CDR3. Trimming left V 5 bases short and J 3 bases short, with 11 bases between. In the authors' methods: Amplified reference gene primers provided the basis for estimating nucleated cell counts. Some clones are missing from TCRdb's copy, which holds only in-frame ones; the method was immunoSEQ multiplex PCR. V and J calls and clone size are given by that table; D and trimming were obtained from the DNA. Found here are fewer than 350,000 clones, about 87% of them singletons; the top ten hold approximately 10%.

This sequence originates from a man aged 25 to 40 with COVID-19, enrolled during active disease. The source material was peripheral blood. The chain employs TRBV7-2 and TRBJ2-7; D is ambiguous. CDR3 residues: CASSPFPGYEQYF. Written as DNA, the CDR3 is TGTGCCAGCAGCCCCTTCCCCGGCTACGAGCAGTACTTC.